Below are 17 T cell receptor beta chains sequenced from a single sample in a study of blood T cell repertoires in COVID-19. Using immunoSEQ multiplex PCR, the repertoire was profiled, and TCRdb retains in-frame clones only, with some absent. The table has around 140,000 clones, approximately 84% seen once; the top ten hold 4%. Sequencing input: peripheral blood. The receptors derive from a woman aged 55-70 years with acute or convalescent COVID-19.

The rearrangement joins TRBV29-1 to TRBJ1-2; D remains unclear. Trimming took off 6 bases at V and 8 bases at J, with 10 bases between the two ends. Germline-derived CDR1 and CDR2 are SQVTM and ANQGSEA. The CDR3 contains 10 residues. The CDR3 DNA follows: TGCAGCGTCAAGAACGGGGGCTACACCTTC. Residues: CSVKNGGYTF. Full variable domain (outside the CDR3, taken from reference TRBV29-1 and TRBJ1-2): SAVISQKPSRDICQRGTSLTIQCQVDSQVTMMFWYRQQPGQSLTLIATANQGSEATYESGFVIDKFPISRPNLTFSTLTVSNMSPEDSSIYLCSVKNGGYTFGSGTRLTVV.

The chain links TRBV5-4 to TRBJ1-1; TRBD1 agrees at 7 bases. The germline V gene has CDR1 SGHNT and CDR2 YYREEE (reference sequence). The CDR3 extends over 15 amino acids. Trimming took 1 base from V and 7 from J; bases not matched to a gene: 10. CDR3 nucleotide sequence: TGTGCCAGCAGCTTGAAAGCCCGGACAGGCAGTGAAGCTTTCTTT. This codes for CASSLKARTGSEAFF.

The genes are TRBV2 and TRBJ2-1; 8 bases map to TRBD1. CDR1 is SNHLY, CDR2 FYNNEI, per germline. With V trimmed by 8 bases and J by 10 bases, 7 bases remained unmatched. This CDR3 spans 12 amino acids. The CDR3 region has the DNA TGTGCCAGCTTAGACAGGGGCGAGGAGCAGTTCTTC. It codes for CASLDRGEEQFF.

This clone has more than one count but fewer than ten. V is TRBV7-9 and J is TRBJ2-7, with a weak D call TRBD1 (5 bases). Germline loops: CDR1 SEHNR, CDR2 FQNEAQ (reference sequence). The CDR3 consists of 16 residues. Trimming stripped 4 bases from V and 3 bases from J, with 19 bases between. CDR3 nucleotide sequence: TGTGCCAGCAGCTCCGGGTGGACAACACAAAACTACGAGCAGTACTTC. This translates into CASSSGWTTQNYEQYF.

The chain links TRBV28 to TRBJ1-1; the D gene is possibly TRBD1 (6 bases). V lost 4 bases, J lost 3 bases, and 12 bases lay in between. In germline, CDR1 is MDHEN, CDR2 SYDVKM. The CDR3 covers 14 residues. The CDR3 sequence is CASSWITGYTEAFF. The DNA of the CDR3 is TGTGCCAGCAGTTGGATCACAGGGTACACTGAAGCTTTCTTT.

The gene calls are TRBV19 and TRBJ2-7; D is possibly TRBD1 (5 bases). The germline gives CDR1 LNHDA, CDR2 SQIVND (reference sequence). The length of the CDR3 is 12 residues. V was cut by 8 bases and J by 7 bases, with 15 bases left in between. The CDR3 loop is CASRDSLYEQYF. The CDR3 nucleotides read TGTGCCAGTCGAGACAGCCTCTATGAGCAGTACTTC.

The chain couples TRBV4-2 to TRBJ2-6, with D tentatively TRBD1 (5 bases). This CDR3 has 18 residues. The germline CDR1 and CDR2 sequences are LGHNA and YNFKEQ. V was cut by 1 base and J by 0 bases, with 13 bases left in between. In DNA form, the CDR3 reads TGTGCCAGCAGCCAAGCAGGGTCCTACTCCTCTGGGGCCAACGTCCTGACTTTC. Translated: CASSQAGSYSSGANVLTF.

This chain's CDR3 is CASSTAALRGRDNEQFF. The CDR3 nucleotides are TGTGCCAGCAGCACAGCCGCCTTGCGGGGGCGGGACAATGAGCAGTTCTTC. The chain uses TRBV11-2 and TRBJ2-1, with D perhaps TRBD2 (7 bases). Trimming cost V 5 bases and J 5 bases, with 22 bases left between them. The germline gives CDR1 SGHAT, CDR2 FQNNGV. The CDR3 loop spans 17 amino acids.

This chain joins TRBV19 and TRBJ1-4; 12 bases match TRBD1. Germline CDR1 and CDR2: LNHDA and SQIVND (reference sequence). V lost 4 bases and J lost 0; bases outside the gene matches: 9. The CDR3 runs 19 residues. This CDR3 reads CASSRRHGTGGPTNEKLFF. The CDR3 nucleotides read TGTGCCAGTAGTAGACGCCACGGGACAGGGGGCCCAACTAATGAAAAACTGTTTTTT.

The CDR3, as DNA: TGTGCCAGCAGCCTGGGACTCGGAAACACCGGGGAGCTGTTTTTT. Encoded protein: CASSLGLGNTGELFF. V usage is TRBV7-9 and J usage is TRBJ2-2, with a possible D match to TRBD2 (6 bases). The CDR3 is 15 amino acids. CDR1 SEHNR and CDR2 FQNEAQ come from the germline V gene (reference sequence). The germline V and J ends were trimmed by 5 bases and 2 bases, with 12 bases remaining between them.

The chain carries TRBV19 and TRBJ2-1; 9 bases align to TRBD2. The CDR3 loop spans 16 amino acids. Germline V CDR1 and CDR2: LNHDA, SQIVND (reference sequence). With 7 bases clipped from V and 5 bases from J, the junction kept 12 bases outside the gene matches. The CDR3 sequence is CASTTRGLAPNNEQFF. For the CDR3, the DNA is TGTGCCAGTACAACTCGCGGACTAGCGCCGAACAATGAGCAGTTCTTC.

The gene calls are TRBV18 and TRBJ1-4, with a weak D call TRBD1 (6 bases). From germline, CDR1 is KGHSH and CDR2 LQKENI. The V end lost 4 bases, the J end lost 7 bases, and 16 bases lay between the germline ends. This CDR3 is built from 15 residues. CDR3 region: CASSRTGTGSEKLFF. The DNA of the CDR3 is TGTGCCAGCTCACGTACAGGGACGGGTAGTGAAAAACTGTTTTTT. Together with reference TRBV18 and TRBJ1-4, the CDR3 gives the full variable domain: NAGVMQNPRHLVRRRGQEARLRCSPMKGHSHVYWYRQLPEEGLKFMVYLQKENIIDESGMPKERFSAEFPKEGPSILRIQQVVRGDSAAYFCASSRTGTGSEKLFFGSGTQLSVL.

The gene calls are TRBV2 and TRBJ2-7; 8 nucleotides line up with TRBD2. The CDR3 loop spans 17 amino acids. J lost 1 base, V lost 3 bases, and 11 bases had no gene match. Germline values: CDR1 SNHLY, CDR2 FYNNEI. CDR3 coding DNA: TGTGCCAGCAGTGATCTCGTACTAGCGGATAGATCCTACGAGCAGTACTTC. Protein sequence: CASSDLVLADRSYEQYF.

The V call is TRBV14, the J call TRBJ2-3; D is uncertain. The CDR3 runs 14 residues. V was cut by 3 bases and J by 2 bases, with 9 bases left in between. Germline V gene data show CDR1 as SGHDN and CDR2 as FVKESK. CDR3 residues: CASSQTFLTDTQYF. Written as DNA, the CDR3 is TGTGCCAGCAGCCAGACTTTCCTCACAGATACGCAGTATTTT.

This chain joins TRBV30 and TRBJ2-5; TRBD2 agrees at 13 bases. Germline CDR1 GTSNPN, CDR2 SVGIG (reference sequence). The CDR3 covers 15 residues. Losses at the gene ends were 5 bases for V and 5 bases for J; bases not matched to a gene: 8. As DNA, the CDR3 is TGTGCCTGGGGACCGGGACTAGCGGGAAGCGAGACCCAGTACTTC. Translation gives CAWGPGLAGSETQYF.

The gene calls are TRBV4-1 and TRBJ2-6; 7 nucleotides agree with TRBD1. The germline V gene has CDR1 MGHRA and CDR2 YSYEKL. The CDR3 contains 20 residues. After removal of 2 bases from V and 1 base from J, the junction contained 14 bases not matched to a gene. The CDR3 region is CASSQHPGQPHQSGANVLTF. CDR3 DNA: TGCGCCAGCAGCCAACATCCGGGACAGCCTCACCAGTCTGGGGCCAACGTCCTGACTTTC.

The chain carries TRBV28 and TRBJ2-2; the D gene is possibly TRBD1 (6 bases). Trimming removed 7 bases at V and 1 base at J, with 16 bases between. The CDR3 consists of 16 residues. The germline V gene has CDR1 MDHEN and CDR2 SYDVKM. For the CDR3, the DNA is TGTGCCAGCACCATACAGGGCCCAGAGAACACCGGGGAGCTGTTTTTT. As protein: CASTIQGPENTGELFF.